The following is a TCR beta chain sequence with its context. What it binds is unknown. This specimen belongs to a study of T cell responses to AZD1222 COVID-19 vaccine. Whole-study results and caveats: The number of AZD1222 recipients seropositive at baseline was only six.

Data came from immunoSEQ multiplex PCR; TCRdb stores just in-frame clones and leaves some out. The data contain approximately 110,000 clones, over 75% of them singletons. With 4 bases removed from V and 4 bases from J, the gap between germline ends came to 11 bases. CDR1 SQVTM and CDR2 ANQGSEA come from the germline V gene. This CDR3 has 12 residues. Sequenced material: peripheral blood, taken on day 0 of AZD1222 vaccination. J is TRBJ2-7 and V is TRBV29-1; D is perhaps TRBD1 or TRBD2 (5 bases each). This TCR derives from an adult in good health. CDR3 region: CSVVGTGYEQYF. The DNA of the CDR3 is TGCAGCGTTGTTGGGACGGGGTACGAGCAGTACTTC.